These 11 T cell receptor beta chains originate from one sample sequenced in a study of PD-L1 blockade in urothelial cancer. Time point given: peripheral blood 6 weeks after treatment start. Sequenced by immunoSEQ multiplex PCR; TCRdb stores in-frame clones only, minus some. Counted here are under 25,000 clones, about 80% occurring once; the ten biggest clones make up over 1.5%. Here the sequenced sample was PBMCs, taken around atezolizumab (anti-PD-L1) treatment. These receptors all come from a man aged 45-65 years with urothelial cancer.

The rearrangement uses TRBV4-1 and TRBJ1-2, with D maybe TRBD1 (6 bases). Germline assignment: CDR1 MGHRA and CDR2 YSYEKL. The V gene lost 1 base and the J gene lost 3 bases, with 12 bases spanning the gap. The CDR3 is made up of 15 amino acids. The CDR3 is CASSQVVGADYGYTF. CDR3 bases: TGCGCCAGCAGCCAAGTAGTGGGGGCGGACTATGGCTACACCTTC.

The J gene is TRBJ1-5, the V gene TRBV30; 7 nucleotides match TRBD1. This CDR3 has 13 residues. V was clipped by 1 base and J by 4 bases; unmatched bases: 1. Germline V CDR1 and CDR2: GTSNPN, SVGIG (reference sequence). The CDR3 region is CAWSGQGNQPQHF. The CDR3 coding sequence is TGTGCCTGGAGTGGACAGGGTAATCAGCCCCAGCATTTT.

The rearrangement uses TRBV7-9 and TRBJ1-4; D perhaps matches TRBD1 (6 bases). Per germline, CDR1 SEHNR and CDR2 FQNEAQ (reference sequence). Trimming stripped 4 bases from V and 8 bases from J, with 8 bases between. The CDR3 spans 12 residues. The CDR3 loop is CASSYQGEKLFF. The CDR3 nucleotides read TGTGCCAGCAGCTACCAGGGGGAAAAACTGTTTTTT.

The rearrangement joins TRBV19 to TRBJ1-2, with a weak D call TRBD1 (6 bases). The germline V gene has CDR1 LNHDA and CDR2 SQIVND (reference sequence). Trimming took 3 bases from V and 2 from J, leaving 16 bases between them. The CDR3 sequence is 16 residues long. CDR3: CASSMGRGSTNYGYTF. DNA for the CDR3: TGTGCCAGTAGTATGGGCAGGGGAAGCACCAACTATGGCTACACCTTC.

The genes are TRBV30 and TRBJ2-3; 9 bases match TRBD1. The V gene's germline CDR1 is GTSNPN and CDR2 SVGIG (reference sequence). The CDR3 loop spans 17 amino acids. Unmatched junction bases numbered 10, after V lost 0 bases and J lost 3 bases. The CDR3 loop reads CAWSVAEWTGETDTQYF. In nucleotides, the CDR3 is TGTGCCTGGAGTGTCGCTGAGTGGACAGGGGAAACAGATACGCAGTATTTT.

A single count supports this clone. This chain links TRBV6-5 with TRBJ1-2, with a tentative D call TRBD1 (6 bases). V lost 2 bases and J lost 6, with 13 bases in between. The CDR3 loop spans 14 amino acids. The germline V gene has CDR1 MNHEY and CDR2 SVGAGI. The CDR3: CASSYTRTADGYTF. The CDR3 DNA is TGTGCCAGCAGTTACACCCGGACAGCGGATGGCTACACCTTC.

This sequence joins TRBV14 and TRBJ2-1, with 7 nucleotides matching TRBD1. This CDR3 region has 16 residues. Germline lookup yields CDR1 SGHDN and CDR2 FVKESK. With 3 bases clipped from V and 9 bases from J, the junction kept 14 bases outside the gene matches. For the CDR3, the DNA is TGTGCCAGCAGCCAGATTCGGGACAGATGGGCGGTTGAGCAGTTCTTC. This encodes CASSQIRDRWAVEQFF. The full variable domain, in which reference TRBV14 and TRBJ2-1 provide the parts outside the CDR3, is EAGVTQFPSHSVIEKGQTVTLRCDPISGHDNLYWYRRVMGKEIKFLLHFVKESKQDESGMPNNRFLAERTGGTYSTLKVQPAELEDSGVYFCASSQIRDRWAVEQFFGPGTRLTVL.

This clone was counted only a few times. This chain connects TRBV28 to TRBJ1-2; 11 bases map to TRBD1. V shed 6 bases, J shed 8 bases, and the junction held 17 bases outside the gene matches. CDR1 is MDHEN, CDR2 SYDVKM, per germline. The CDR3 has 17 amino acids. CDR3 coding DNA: TGTGCCAGCAGACTAGGAGGACAGGGGGCTCTTCTGACGGGCTACACCTTC. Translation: CASRLGGQGALLTGYTF.

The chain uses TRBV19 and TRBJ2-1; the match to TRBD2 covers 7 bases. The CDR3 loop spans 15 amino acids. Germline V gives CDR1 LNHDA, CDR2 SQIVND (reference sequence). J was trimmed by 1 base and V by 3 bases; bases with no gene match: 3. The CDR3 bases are TGTGCCAGTAGTATCCCGGGGGGATCCTACAATGAGCAGTTCTTC. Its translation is CASSIPGGSYNEQFF.

The CDR3 coding sequence is TGTGCCAGCAGTTCGGGACAGAACACTGAAGCTTTCTTT. It codes for CASSSGQNTEAFF. The rearrangement links TRBV28 to TRBJ1-1, with D tentatively TRBD1 (6 bases). CDR1 is MDHEN and CDR2 is SYDVKM in the germline V gene. Trimming removed 4 bases from V and 1 base from J, with 7 bases in between. The CDR3 is made up of 13 amino acids.

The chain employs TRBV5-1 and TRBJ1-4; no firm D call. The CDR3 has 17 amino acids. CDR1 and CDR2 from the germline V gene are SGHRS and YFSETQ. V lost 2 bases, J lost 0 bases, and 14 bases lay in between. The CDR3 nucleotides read TGCGCCAGCAGCTTCACCGCGGGCCGTGCAACTAATGAAAAACTGTTTTTT. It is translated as CASSFTAGRATNEKLFF.